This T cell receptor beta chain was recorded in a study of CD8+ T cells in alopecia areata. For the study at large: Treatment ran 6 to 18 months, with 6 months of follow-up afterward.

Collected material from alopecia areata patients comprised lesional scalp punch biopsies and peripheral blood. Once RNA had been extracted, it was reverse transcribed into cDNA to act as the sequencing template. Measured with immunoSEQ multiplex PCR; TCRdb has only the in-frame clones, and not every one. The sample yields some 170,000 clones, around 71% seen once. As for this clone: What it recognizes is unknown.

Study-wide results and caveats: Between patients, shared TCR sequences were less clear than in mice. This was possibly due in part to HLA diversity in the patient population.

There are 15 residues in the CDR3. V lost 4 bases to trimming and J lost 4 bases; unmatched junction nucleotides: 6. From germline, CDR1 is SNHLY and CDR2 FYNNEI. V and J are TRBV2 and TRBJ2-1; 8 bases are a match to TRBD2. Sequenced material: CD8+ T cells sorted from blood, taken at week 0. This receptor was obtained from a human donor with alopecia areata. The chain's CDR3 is CASSAGGGKYNEQFF. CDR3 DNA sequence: TGTGCCAGCAGTGCAGGCGGGGGGAAATACAATGAGCAGTTCTTC. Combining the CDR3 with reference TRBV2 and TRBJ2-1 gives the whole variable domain EPEVTQTPSHQVTQMGQEVILRCVPISNHLYFYWYRQILGQKVEFLVSFYNNEISEKSEIFDDQFSVERPDGSNFTLKIRSTKLEDSAMYFCASSAGGGKYNEQFFGPGTRLTVL.